These T cell receptor beta chains were read from a single sample in a study of cytomegalovirus exposure and HLA in healthy donors. Data came from immunoSEQ multiplex PCR; TCRdb stores just in-frame clones and leaves some out. The sample records under 150,000 clones, approximately 86% being singletons. Sequences were obtained from PBMCs. The receptors come from a man between 18 and 35 years old in good health and CMV-seropositive. The CDR3 runs from the conserved cysteine through the conserved F or W. The D gene is left open where the match is weak. Where a row states a size, it is once, few, many or the class of an expanded clone; other rows omit it.

CASSLSRLGNTIYF,TGTGCCAGCAGCTTGTCGCGTCTAGGAAACACCATATATTTT,NA,NA,TRBV7-8,TRBJ1-3
CASSRYDISGNTIYF,TGTGCCAGCAGCCGTTACGACATCTCTGGAAACACCATATATTTT,NA,NA,TRBV5-4,TRBJ1-3
CASKVLAGGSHEQFF,TGTGCCAGCAAGGTACTAGCGGGGGGGTCGCATGAGCAGTTCTTC,TRBD2,NA,TRBV6-1,TRBJ2-1
CASRTGGSAEKLFF,TGTGCCAGCAGGACCGGGGGATCAGCTGAAAAACTGTTTTTT,NA,NA,TRBV6-1,TRBJ1-4
CASRPSLGVYTEAFF,TGTGCCAGCAGACCCTCCCTCGGGGTTTACACTGAAGCTTTCTTT,NA,NA,TRBV28,TRBJ1-1
CAWGGGFTYEQYF,TGTGCCTGGGGGGGAGGTTTTACTTACGAGCAGTACTTC,NA,NA,TRBV30,TRBJ2-7
CASREKGYDTYNEQFF,TGTGCCAGCAGGGAAAAGGGGTATGATACCTACAATGAGCAGTTCTTC,NA,NA,TRBV6-1,TRBJ2-1
CASSPPAGAYNEQFF,TGTGCCAGCAGCCCCCCGGCGGGGGCGTACAATGAGCAGTTCTTC,NA,NA,TRBV5-4,TRBJ2-1
CASSLQGAYAGELFF,TGTGCCAGCAGCTTACAGGGGGCGTATGCCGGAGAGCTGTTTTTT,TRBD1,NA,TRBV11-3,TRBJ2-2
CASSLLGTPEETQYF,TGCGCCAGCAGCTTGCTAGGGACTCCCGAAGAGACCCAGTACTTC,NA,few,TRBV5-1,TRBJ2-5
CASSLGLTGSTDTQYF,TGTGCCAGCAGTCTTGGACTAACGGGGAGCACAGATACGCAGTATTTT,NA,NA,TRBV28,TRBJ2-3
CASSSGGITEAFF,TGTGCCAGCAGCTCAGGGGGAATCACTGAAGCTTTCTTT,TRBD1,few,TRBV11-2,TRBJ1-1
CASSPAGTGDTFGWNEQFF,TGTGCCAGCTCACCGGCAGGGACAGGGGACACCTTTGGGTGGAATGAGCAGTTCTTC,TRBD1,NA,TRBV18,TRBJ2-1
CSVVWANVLTF,TGCAGCGTTGTCTGGGCCAACGTCCTGACTTTC,NA,NA,TRBV29-1,TRBJ2-6
CASLPSGGSTDTQYF,TGTGCCAGTTTGCCTTCGGGGGGGTCCACAGATACGCAGTATTTT,TRBD2,NA,TRBV6-4,TRBJ2-3
CASTLPGKGDTEAFF,TGTGCCAGCACCCTCCCAGGTAAAGGGGACACTGAAGCTTTCTTT,NA,once,TRBV5-4,TRBJ1-1
CASSDRGRTGELFF,TGTGCCAGCAGTGACAGGGGGCGCACCGGGGAGCTGTTTTTT,TRBD1,NA,TRBV2,TRBJ2-2
CASSEYGQGDGYTF,TGTGCCAGCAGTGAATATGGACAGGGTGACGGCTACACCTTC,TRBD1,NA,TRBV25-1,TRBJ1-2
CSARDREYNEQFF,TGCAGCGCCCGGGACAGGGAATACAATGAGCAGTTCTTC,TRBD1,NA,TRBV29-1,TRBJ2-1
CASGKTRGYGPDTQYF,TGTGCCAGCGGCAAAACCCGGGGTTACGGTCCTGATACGCAGTATTTT,NA,NA,TRBV27,TRBJ2-3
CASSQQGLAGGNEQFF,TGCGCCAGCAGCCAGCAGGGACTAGCGGGAGGTAATGAGCAGTTCTTC,TRBD2,NA,TRBV4-1,TRBJ2-1
CASSQGHTNTEAFF,TGTGCCAGCAGTCAGGGACATACGAACACTGAAGCTTTCTTT,NA,NA,TRBV6-5,TRBJ1-1
CASSFRDGTDTQYF,TGTGCCAGCAGCTTCCGGGATGGCACAGATACGCAGTATTTT,NA,NA,TRBV13,TRBJ2-3
CASSRDTDRYEQYF,TGCGCCAGCAGCCGGGACACGGATCGCTACGAGCAGTACTTC,NA,NA,TRBV5-1,TRBJ2-7
CASRGTSGDGGEQYF,TGTGCCAGCAGGGGTACTAGCGGGGATGGAGGCGAGCAGTACTTC,TRBD2,NA,TRBV4-2,TRBJ2-7
CASSLVQGRSYNEQFF,TGCGCCAGCAGCTTGGTACAGGGGCGTTCCTACAATGAGCAGTTCTTC,TRBD1,NA,TRBV5-1,TRBJ2-1
CASSREQGAFSGANVLTF,TGTGCCAGCAGCCGAGAACAGGGGGCTTTTTCTGGGGCCAACGTCCTGACTTTC,TRBD1,NA,TRBV4-2,TRBJ2-6
CASSYWRESTDTQYF,TGTGCCAGCAGTTACTGGCGGGAGTCCACAGATACGCAGTATTTT,TRBD2,NA,TRBV6-5,TRBJ2-3